This T cell receptor (beta chain) was identified in a study of cytomegalovirus exposure and HLA in healthy donors. As to this clone: Its specificity is not known.

The PCR used 60 Vbeta and 13 Jbeta primers. Measured with immunoSEQ multiplex PCR; TCRdb has only the in-frame clones, and not every one. The table shows some 89,000 clones, with just under 80% occurring only once. Regarding the study as a whole: An ancestry cluster, one associated with Asian ancestry, reportedly showed fewer N-insertions than the approximately 720-donor mean in a later analysis.

Germline V lookup: CDR1 SGHVS, CDR2 FQNEAQ. The junction had 5 bases not matched to a gene; V was cut back by 1 base and J by 2 bases. The CDR3 has 16 amino acids. The receptor was derived from a woman in her forties in good health and CMV-seropositive. This chain connects TRBV7-8 to TRBJ2-7, with 10 bases that match TRBD2. Source material: PBMCs. CDR3 region: CASSLDRLAGAYEQYF. The CDR3 bases are TGTGCCAGCAGCTTAGATCGGCTAGCGGGGGCCTACGAGCAGTACTTC. The variable domain in full, with the rest retrieved from reference TRBV7-8 and TRBJ2-7, is GAGVSQSPRYKVAKRGQDVALRCDPISGHVSLFWYQQALGQGPEFLTYFQNEAQLDKSGLPSDRFFAERPEGSVSTLKIQRTQQEDSAVYLCASSLDRLAGAYEQYFGPGTRLTVT.